This TCR beta chain was sequenced in a study of blood T cell repertoires in COVID-19. Study context: T cells, B-cell-depleted T cells, or PBMCs supplied cDNA or gDNA.

As processed by the authors: Reference gene primer amplification yielded estimated nucleated cell counts. The table came from immunoSEQ multiplex PCR; TCRdb's copy has only in-frame clones and leaves some out. V and J calls and clone size are copied from that table; D and trimming were computed from the DNA. The table lists about 200,000 clones, approximately 90% of them singletons, with 0.7% to 0.85% in the top ten. The CDR3 consists of 13 residues. CDR1 and CDR2 from the germline V gene are SGHRS and YFSETQ. Trimming took off 1 base at V and 2 bases at J, with 6 bases between the two ends. A Seattle source enrolled patients during active infection and followed them longitudinally.

The clonotype originates from a man aged 55 to 70 with COVID-19, enrolled during active disease. This chain joins TRBV5-1 and TRBJ1-1; no definite D call. The sequencing input was peripheral blood. CDR3 residues: CASSLQDNTEAFF. CDR3 coding DNA: TGCGCCAGCAGCTTGCAGGATAACACTGAAGCTTTCTTT.